This TCR beta chain originates from a study of response to subunit inactivated influenza vaccine. The CDR3 is 17 residues long. Losses at the gene ends were 1 base for V and 2 bases for J; bases not matched to a gene: 8. Germline loops: CDR1 SEHNR, CDR2 FQNEAQ (reference sequence). TCRdb redid the calling of the RT-PCR reads with MiXCR, one entry per CDR3 protein. The sample consists of fewer than 800,000 distinct CDR3 sequences, roughly 14% of them appearing once. The source of this sequence is a man aged 50 or older who received an inactivated influenza vaccine. The chain recombines TRBV7-9 with TRBJ1-2; 9 nucleotides match TRBD1. This material consisted of PBMCs from blood, taken about 11 days after vaccination. The DNA for the CDR3 is TGTGCCAGCAGCTTAGGGGCGGACAGGGGAAGAAACTATGGCTACACCTTC. Protein sequence: CASSLGADRGRNYGYTF.